One sample yielded the 23 T cell receptor beta chains listed below, sequenced in a study of cytotoxic CD8 clonotypes in ibrutinib-treated CLL. The data were produced by immunoSEQ multiplex PCR, yet TCRdb's version contains in-frame clones alone and is incomplete. The sample records about 300,000 clones, over 55% being singletons. Material: PBMCs, obtained after 36 months of ibrutinib treatment. The receptors derive from a human donor with chronic lymphocytic leukemia.

This CDR3 reads CASTIAGVTYEQYF. The CDR3, as DNA: TGCGCCAGCACGATAGCGGGAGTAACCTACGAGCAGTACTTC. The chain employs TRBV10-2 and TRBJ2-7, with TRBD2 matching 9 bases. The CDR3 spans 14 residues. Germline V gene lookup returns CDR1 WSHSY and CDR2 SAAADI. The trim removed 7 bases at V and 2 bases at J, leaving 6 bases unmatched.

This clone has only a few counts. This chain uses TRBV5-4 with TRBJ2-5; no definite D call. Germline values: CDR1 SGHNT, CDR2 YYREEE (reference sequence). The CDR3 totals 11 residues. V dropped 5 bases and J dropped 1 base, with 3 bases sitting between them. The CDR3 loop reads CASRGQETQYF. CDR3 coding DNA: TGTGCCAGCAGGGGCCAAGAGACCCAGTACTTC.

This rearrangement joins TRBV19 to TRBJ2-7; 8 nucleotides agree with TRBD1. This CDR3 spans 13 amino acids. Germline CDR1 is LNHDA and CDR2 is SQIVND (reference sequence). After removal of 5 bases from V and 4 bases from J, the junction contained 4 bases not matched to a gene. In DNA, the CDR3 is TGTGCCAGTAGTCCAGGGGGCGCGTACGAGCAGTACTTC. This gives the protein CASSPGGAYEQYF.

This clone was detected only a few times. The gene calls are TRBV27 and TRBJ2-7; the D is unclear. CDR1 and CDR2 (germline): MNHEY, SMNVEV (reference sequence). CDR3 length equals 13 residues. V gave up 0 bases and J gave up 2 bases, with 5 bases separating them. The CDR3 coding sequence is TGTGCCAGCAGTTTATCTGGAGCCTACGAGCAGTACTTC. This sequence encodes CASSLSGAYEQYF.

This clone appeared a few times. The chain couples TRBV7-3 to TRBJ2-5, with D perhaps TRBD1 (6 bases). The V gene lost 2 bases and the J gene lost 4 bases, with 14 bases spanning the gap. CDR1 SGHTA and CDR2 FQGTGA come from the germline V gene. The CDR3 is 15 amino acids. DNA for the CDR3: TGTGCCAGCAGCTTATTGGGGGCGAACGGAGAGACCCAGTACTTC. This sequence encodes CASSLLGANGETQYF.

The chain links TRBV27 to TRBJ2-5; D is perhaps TRBD1 (6 bases). Germline loops: CDR1 MNHEY, CDR2 SMNVEV (reference sequence). Trimming stripped 5 bases from V and 5 bases from J, with 21 bases between. The CDR3 has 16 residues. The CDR3 is CASSGGAGRNFETQYF. In nucleotides, the CDR3 is TGTGCCAGCAGTGGGGGCGCAGGGAGAAACTTCGAGACCCAGTACTTC.

The V gene is TRBV5-8, the J gene TRBJ2-7; no reliable D call. Trimming left V 7 bases short and J 1 base short, with 0 bases between. The CDR3 extends over 9 amino acids. The germline gives CDR1 SGHTS, CDR2 YDEGEE. CDR3 residues: CASSYEQYF. CDR3 DNA sequence: TGTGCCAGCTCCTACGAGCAGTACTTC.

This clone has a handful of counts. The J gene is TRBJ1-4, the V gene TRBV5-1; D not resolved. Trimming took off 0 bases at V and 3 bases at J, with 6 bases between the two ends. The germline CDR1 and CDR2 sequences are SGHRS and YFSETQ. CDR3 length equals 14 residues. CDR3 nucleotides: TGCGCCAGCAGCTTGGAAACAGCTAATGAAAAACTGTTTTTT. Translating it yields CASSLETANEKLFF.

The gene calls are TRBV29-1 and TRBJ1-2, with TRBD1 matching over 7 bases. The V gene end was trimmed by 6 bases and the J gene end by 4 bases; junction bases not matched to a gene: 11. The CDR3 loop spans 14 amino acids. Germline V gene lookup returns CDR1 SQVTM and CDR2 ANQGSEA. The CDR3 here is CSVVRDSTSYGYTF. The CDR3 DNA reads TGCAGCGTCGTAAGGGACAGTACTAGCTATGGCTACACCTTC.

The gene calls are TRBV5-4 and TRBJ2-4, with D tentatively TRBD2 (5 bases). Germline assignment: CDR1 SGHNT and CDR2 YYREEE (reference sequence). The CDR3 sequence is 15 residues long. V was trimmed by 0 bases and J by 4 bases, leaving 11 bases between them. The CDR3 sequence: CASSLDGKRKNIQYF. For the CDR3, the DNA is TGTGCCAGCAGCTTGGACGGGAAACGAAAAAACATTCAGTACTTC.

The chain links TRBV4-1 to TRBJ2-1, with 7 bases that match TRBD1. CDR1 and CDR2 (germline): MGHRA, YSYEKL. The CDR3 loop spans 14 amino acids. With V trimmed by 0 bases and J by 5 bases, 1 base remained unmatched. CDR3 amino acids: CASSQEGQNNEQFF. The CDR3, as DNA: TGCGCCAGCAGCCAAGAGGGACAGAACAATGAGCAGTTCTTC.

The chain uses TRBV11-2 and TRBJ2-1, with no clear D. V was cut by 5 bases and J by 3 bases, with 14 bases left in between. CDR1 is SGHAT and CDR2 is FQNNGV in the germline V gene. The CDR3 has 15 residues. The CDR3 bases are TGTGCCAGCAGCACATTAAGTTTGCTCTACAATGAGCAGTTCTTC. Protein product: CASSTLSLLYNEQFF.

The gene calls are TRBV15 and TRBJ2-2, with TRBD2 as a possible D gene (6 bases). CDR3 length equals 17 residues. Trimming took 5 bases from V and 0 from J, leaving 16 bases between them. Germline assignment: CDR1 LNHNV and CDR2 YYDKDF (reference sequence). CDR3 amino acids: CATSGGSGLTNTGELFF. In DNA, the CDR3 is TGTGCCACCAGCGGGGGTTCGGGACTGACGAACACCGGGGAGCTGTTTTTT.

DNA for the CDR3: TGTGCCAGCAGCGTACGTCCACAGGGAGGGATAAGTAGTGGCTACACCTTC. Translated, it gives CASSVRPQGGISSGYTF. The J gene is TRBJ1-2, the V gene TRBV9, with TRBD1 as a possible D gene (6 bases). The CDR3 runs 17 residues. Germline CDR1 reads SGDLS; CDR2 reads YYNGEE. The ends were cut back, 1 base at V and 7 bases at J, with 23 bases in the middle.

This clone was seen only a few times. This chain joins TRBV9 and TRBJ1-6; D is undetermined. This CDR3 region has 16 residues. The ends were cut back, 3 bases at V and 9 bases at J, with 19 bases in the middle. Germline assignment: CDR1 SGDLS and CDR2 YYNGEE. As DNA, the CDR3 is TGTGCCAGCAGCGGAGAGGGTACACGAAAAATTTCACCCCTCCACTTT. Translating gives CASSGEGTRKISPLHF.

This clone was picked up a small number of times. The V and J genes are TRBV6-1 and TRBJ2-7, with D perhaps matching TRBD1 (6 bases). Per the germline V gene, CDR1 is MNHNS and CDR2 is SASEGT. The CDR3 contains 11 residues. Trimming stripped 5 bases from V and 5 bases from J, with 7 bases between. Here the CDR3 DNA reads TGTGCCAGCAGTTACAGGGACGAGCAGTACTTC. This gives the protein CASSYRDEQYF.

CDR3 region: CASGTGSTDTQYF. CDR3 nucleotides: TGTGCCAGCGGGACAGGGAGCACAGATACGCAGTATTTT. This chain connects TRBV6-6 to TRBJ2-3; TRBD1 agrees at 9 bases. CDR1 MNHNY and CDR2 SVGAGI come from the germline V gene (reference sequence). Trimming took 8 bases from V and 0 from J; bases not matched to a gene: 0. The CDR3 runs 13 residues.

The chain joins TRBV7-8 to TRBJ2-7, with D unresolved. CDR1 SGHVS and CDR2 FQNEAQ come from the germline V gene. V dropped 1 base and J dropped 0 bases, with 10 bases sitting between them. The CDR3 runs to 15 residues. In DNA, the CDR3 is TGTGCCAGCAGCTTAGGAGATAAGCGCTCCTACGAGCAGTACTTC. Its translation is CASSLGDKRSYEQYF.

This rearrangement joins TRBV27 to TRBJ1-4; D gene unclear. Per germline, CDR1 MNHEY and CDR2 SMNVEV (reference sequence). V was shortened by 0 bases and J by 8 bases, with 10 bases between the two germline ends. The CDR3 length is 14 residues. Written as DNA, the CDR3 is TGTGCCAGCAGTTTATCGCTGAACGGCGAAAAACTGTTTTTT. Translation gives CASSLSLNGEKLFF.

The chain combines TRBV5-1 with TRBJ2-5; D gene unclear. The CDR3 is 14 residues long. The germline CDR1 and CDR2 sequences are SGHRS and YFSETQ. Trimming shortened V by 0 bases and J by 5 bases, and 11 bases separated the two germline ends. The CDR3 spells CASSLAEPGETQYF. The DNA for the CDR3 is TGCGCCAGCAGCTTGGCCGAACCCGGGGAGACCCAGTACTTC.

The V call is TRBV19, the J call TRBJ1-2; D perhaps matches TRBD1 (5 bases). Germline V gene sequence: CDR1 LNHDA, CDR2 SQIVND (reference sequence). This CDR3 has 12 residues. The germline V and J ends were trimmed by 10 bases and 5 bases, with 14 bases remaining between them. CDR3 nucleotides: TGTGCCACCAGGGACCGGACGTATGGCTACACCTTC. The encoded protein is CATRDRTYGYTF.

The V call is TRBV20-1, the J call TRBJ2-3, with D hard to call. Germline V lookup: CDR1 DFQATT, CDR2 SNEGSKA (reference sequence). The CDR3 spans 11 residues. V was cut by 3 bases and J by 7 bases, with 8 bases left in between. The CDR3 here is CSASVLNTQYF. CDR3 DNA sequence: TGCAGTGCTAGCGTGCTCAATACGCAGTATTTT.

The V and J genes are TRBV19 and TRBJ2-3; maybe TRBD2 (5 bases). The CDR3 contains 16 residues. V lost 7 bases and J 5 bases, leaving 22 bases between the germline ends. The germline V gene has CDR1 LNHDA and CDR2 SQIVND (reference sequence). The CDR3 nucleotides read TGTGCCAGTACCCCCCGAAGCCCGGGGTCCCAAGATACGCAGTATTTT. This encodes CASTPRSPGSQDTQYF.